Listed below are T cell receptor beta chains from one sample, sequenced in a study of CD8+CD57+ T cells in acquired aplastic anemia. TCRdb passed the reads through MiXCR, listing each CDR3 protein once. The sample yields 80,000 or so distinct CDR3 sequences, around 70% seen once. The sequencing input was sorted CD4+, CD8+, or CD8+CD57+ T cells (not recorded which) from PBMCs. The receptors derive from a human donor with aplastic anemia. The conserved cysteine and the conserved F or W are not part of the CDR3 here.

j_call,v_call,cdr3_length,cdr3_aa
TRBJ2-7,TRBV2,11,ASSEEGDYGQY
TRBJ2-5,TRBV19,14,ASSALGTGHQETQY
TRBJ1-2,TRBV7-9,11,ASSSDRVGGYT
TRBJ1-1,TRBV6-1,13,ASSFPPRGETEAF
TRBJ2-2,TRBV20-1,13,SATRPSGHTGELF
TRBJ1-1,TRBV20-1,12,SARGEKGYTEAF
TRBJ2-1,TRBV2,12,ASRQDGNYNEQF
TRBJ2-7,TRBV7-9,10,ASSLLADEQY
TRBJ2-1,TRBV9,13,ASSVTSGSMNEQF
TRBJ1-1,TRBV19,13,ASSQETAWSTEAF
TRBJ2-1,TRBV20-1,13,SATSGGTSYNEQF
TRBJ2-5,TRBV14,12,ASRGQGSQETQY
TRBJ1-2,TRBV10-3,12,AIRDRGVFYGYT
TRBJ1-1,TRBV7-9,12,ASSFEGVGTEAF
TRBJ1-1,TRBV2,12,ASSRFGGRTEAF
TRBJ2-1,TRBV24-1,15,ATSARPGTGPHNEQF
TRBJ2-1,TRBV10-3,10,ATALGNNEQF
TRBJ2-5,TRBV7-9,13,ASSPSGTGKETQY
TRBJ1-2,TRBV10-3,11,AIRTDSNYGYT
-,TRBV5-4,11,ASSLTGGNEQY
TRBJ2-3,TRBV14,10,ASSQVLHTQY
TRBJ2-5,TRBV20-1,13,SARDGTLPGETQY
TRBJ2-7,TRBV29-1,9,SVGQGDEQY
TRBJ2-7,TRBV5-1,15,ASSFIRRGGSSYEQY
TRBJ2-3,TRBV2,11,ASMRDSTDTQY
TRBJ2-5,TRBV15,12,ATSPDRVSGTQY
TRBJ2-2,TRBV5-1,12,ASRAGGLTGELF
TRBJ1-1,TRBV7-9,11,ASSLTGNTEAF
TRBJ1-2,TRBV5-6,12,ASKLKRTGEGYT
TRBJ2-7,TRBV7-3,14,ASSLATGQGGYEQY
TRBJ1-4,TRBV19,13,ASTHRPGFNEKLF